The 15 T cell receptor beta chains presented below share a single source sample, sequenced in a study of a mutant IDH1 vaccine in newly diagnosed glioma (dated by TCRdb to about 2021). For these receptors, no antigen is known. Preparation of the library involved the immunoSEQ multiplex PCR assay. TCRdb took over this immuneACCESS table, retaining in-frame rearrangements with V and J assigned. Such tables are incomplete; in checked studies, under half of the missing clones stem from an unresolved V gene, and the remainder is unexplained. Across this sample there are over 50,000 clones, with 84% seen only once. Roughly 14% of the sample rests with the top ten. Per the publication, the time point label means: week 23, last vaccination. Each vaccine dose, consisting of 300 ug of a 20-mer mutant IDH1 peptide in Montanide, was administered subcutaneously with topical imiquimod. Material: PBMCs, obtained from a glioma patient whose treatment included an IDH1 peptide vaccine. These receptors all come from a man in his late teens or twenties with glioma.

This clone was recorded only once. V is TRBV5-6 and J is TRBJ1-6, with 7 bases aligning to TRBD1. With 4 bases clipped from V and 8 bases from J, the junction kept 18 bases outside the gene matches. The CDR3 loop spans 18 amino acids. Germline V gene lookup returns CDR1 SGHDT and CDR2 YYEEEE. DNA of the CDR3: TGTGCCAGCAGCCTTAGGCGATCAGGGGGAGCCGGGGATTCACCCCTCCACTTT. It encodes CASSLRRSGGAGDSPLHF.

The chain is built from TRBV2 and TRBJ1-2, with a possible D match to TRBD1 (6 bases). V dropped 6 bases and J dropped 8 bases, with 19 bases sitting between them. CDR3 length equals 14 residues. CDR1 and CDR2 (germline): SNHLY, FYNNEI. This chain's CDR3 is CASSGQQGLGGYTF. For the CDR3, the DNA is TGTGCCAGCAGCGGTCAACAGGGCCTGGGCGGCTACACCTTC.

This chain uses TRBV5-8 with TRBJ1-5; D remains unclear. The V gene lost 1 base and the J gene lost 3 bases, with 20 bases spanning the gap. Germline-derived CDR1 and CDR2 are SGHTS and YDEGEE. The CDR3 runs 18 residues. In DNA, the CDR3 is TGTGCCAGCAGCTTGTTGGTAGTGAGGGCCCGACACAATCAGCCCCAGCATTTT. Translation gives CASSLLVVRARHNQPQHF.

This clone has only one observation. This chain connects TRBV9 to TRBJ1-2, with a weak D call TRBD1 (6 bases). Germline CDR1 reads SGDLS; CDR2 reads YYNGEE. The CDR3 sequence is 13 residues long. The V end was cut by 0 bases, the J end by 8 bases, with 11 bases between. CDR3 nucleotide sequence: TGTGCCAGCAGCGTAGCTACGGGGGGCGGCTACACCTTC. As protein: CASSVATGGGYTF.

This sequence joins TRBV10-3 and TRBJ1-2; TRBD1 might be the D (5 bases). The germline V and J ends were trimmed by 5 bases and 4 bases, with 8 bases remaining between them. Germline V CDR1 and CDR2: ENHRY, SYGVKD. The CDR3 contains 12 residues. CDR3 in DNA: TGTGCCATCAGTTATGACAGCTATGGCTACACCTTC. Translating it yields CAISYDSYGYTF.

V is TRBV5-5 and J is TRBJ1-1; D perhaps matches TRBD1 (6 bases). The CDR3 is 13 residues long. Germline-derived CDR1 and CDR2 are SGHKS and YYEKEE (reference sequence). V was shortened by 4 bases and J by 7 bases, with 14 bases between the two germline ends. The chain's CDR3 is CASSPLQGLEAFF. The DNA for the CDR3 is TGTGCCAGCAGCCCGCTACAGGGACTTGAAGCTTTCTTT.

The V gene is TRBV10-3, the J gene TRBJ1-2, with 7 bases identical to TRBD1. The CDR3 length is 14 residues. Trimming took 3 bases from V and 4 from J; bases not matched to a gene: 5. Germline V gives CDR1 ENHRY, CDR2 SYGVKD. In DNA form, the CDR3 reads TGTGCCATCAGTGACCCCCGGGACAGCTATGGCTACACCTTC. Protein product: CAISDPRDSYGYTF.

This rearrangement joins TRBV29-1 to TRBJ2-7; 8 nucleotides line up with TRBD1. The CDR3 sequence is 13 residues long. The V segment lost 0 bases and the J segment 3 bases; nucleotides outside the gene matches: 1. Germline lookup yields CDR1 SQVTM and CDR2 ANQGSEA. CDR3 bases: TGCAGCGTTGAAGACAGGGGGCGCTACGAGCAGTACTTC. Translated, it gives CSVEDRGRYEQYF.

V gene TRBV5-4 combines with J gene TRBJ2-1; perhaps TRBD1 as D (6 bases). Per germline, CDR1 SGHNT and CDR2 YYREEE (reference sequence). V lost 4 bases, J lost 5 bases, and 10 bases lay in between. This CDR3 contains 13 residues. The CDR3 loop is CASSPTGNNEQFF. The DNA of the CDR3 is TGTGCCAGCAGCCCGACAGGAAACAATGAGCAGTTCTTC.

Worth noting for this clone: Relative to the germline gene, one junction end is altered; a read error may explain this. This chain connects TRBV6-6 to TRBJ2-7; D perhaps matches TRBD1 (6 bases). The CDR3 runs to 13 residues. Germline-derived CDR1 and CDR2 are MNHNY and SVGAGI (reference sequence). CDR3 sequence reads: CASSYLWTDQGTF. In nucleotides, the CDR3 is TGTGCCAGCAGTTACTTATGGACAGACCAGGGAACCTTC.

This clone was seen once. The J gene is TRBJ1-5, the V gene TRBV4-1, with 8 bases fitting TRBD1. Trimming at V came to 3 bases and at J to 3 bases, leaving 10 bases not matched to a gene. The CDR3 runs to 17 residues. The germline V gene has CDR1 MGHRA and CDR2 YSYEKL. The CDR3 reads CASSHRTGRINNQPQHF. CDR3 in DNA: TGCGCCAGCAGCCACCGGACAGGGAGAATCAACAATCAGCCCCAGCATTTT.

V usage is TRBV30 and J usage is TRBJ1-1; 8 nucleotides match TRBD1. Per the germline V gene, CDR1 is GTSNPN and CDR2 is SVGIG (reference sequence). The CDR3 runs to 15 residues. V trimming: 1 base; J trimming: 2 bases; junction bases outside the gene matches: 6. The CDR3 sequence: CAWSAGTGENTEAFF. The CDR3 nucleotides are TGTGCCTGGAGTGCGGGGACAGGTGAAAACACTGAAGCTTTCTTT.

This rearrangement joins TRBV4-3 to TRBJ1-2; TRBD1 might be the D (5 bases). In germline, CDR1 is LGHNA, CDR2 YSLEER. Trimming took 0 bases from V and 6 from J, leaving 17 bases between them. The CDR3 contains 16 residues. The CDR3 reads CASSQEDNPRVHGYTF. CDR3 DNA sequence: TGCGCCAGCAGCCAAGAGGACAACCCGAGGGTACATGGCTACACCTTC.

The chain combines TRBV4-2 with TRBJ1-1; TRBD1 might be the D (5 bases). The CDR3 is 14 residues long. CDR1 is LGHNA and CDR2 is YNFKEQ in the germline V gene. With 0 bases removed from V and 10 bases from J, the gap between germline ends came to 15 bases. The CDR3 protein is CASSQDQEGQGAFF. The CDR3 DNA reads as TGTGCCAGCAGCCAAGATCAGGAGGGTCAGGGAGCTTTCTTT.

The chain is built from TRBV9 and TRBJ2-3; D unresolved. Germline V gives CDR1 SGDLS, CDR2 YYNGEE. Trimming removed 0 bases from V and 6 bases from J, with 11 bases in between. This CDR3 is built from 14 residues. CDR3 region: CASSVGDPPDTQYF. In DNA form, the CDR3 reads TGTGCCAGCAGCGTAGGAGACCCCCCGGATACGCAGTATTTT.